These 26 T cell receptor beta chains were sequenced from one sample in a study of CD8 T cells in ankylosing spondylitis. Study-wide points: Ankylosing spondylitis blood seemed to carry a telltale TCR beta motif made of roughly eight highly homologous variants.

These receptors have no identified antigens. TCRdb re-analysed the 5' RACE reads in MiXCR, keeping a single row per CDR3 protein. This repertoire shows roughly 440,000 distinct CDR3 sequences, 17% found once; its top ten account for approximately 1%. Source material: blood, either unsorted or a sorted T cell fraction (not recorded which). These receptors all stem from a male donor with ankylosing spondylitis.

This clonotype was seen many times. The chain recombines TRBV5-1 with TRBJ2-5, with 7 bases matching TRBD1. The CDR3 runs 14 residues. Germline V CDR1 and CDR2: SGHRS, YFSETQ. J was trimmed by 4 bases and V by 2 bases; bases with no gene match: 5. The CDR3 protein is CASSFWTGGETQYF. In DNA, the CDR3 is TGCGCCAGCAGCTTCTGGACAGGCGGAGAGACCCAGTACTTC. Supplemented by reference TRBV5-1 and TRBJ2-5, the full variable domain reads KAGVTQTPRYLIKTRGQQVTLSCSPISGHRSVSWYQQTPGQGLQFLFEYFSETQRNKGNFPGRFSGRQFSNSRSEMNVSTLELGDSALYLCASSFWTGGETQYFGPGTRLLVL.

This chain links TRBV20-1 with TRBJ2-1; tentatively, D is TRBD2 (6 bases). Germline V gene lookup returns CDR1 DFQATT and CDR2 SNEGSKA (reference sequence). V lost 6 bases and J lost 3, with 12 bases in between. The CDR3 length is 13 residues. The DNA for the CDR3 is TGCAGTGCCCTGGCGGGAAACTACAATGAGCAGTTCTTC. Translating gives CSALAGNYNEQFF.

The chain joins TRBV2 to TRBJ1-1, with D possibly TRBD1 on 6 matching bases. The CDR3 is 14 residues long. Looked up from germline, CDR1 is SNHLY and CDR2 is FYNNEI. With 3 bases removed from V and 4 bases from J, the gap between germline ends came to 12 bases. CDR3 residues: CASSEQGKSTEAFF. In DNA, the CDR3 is TGTGCCAGCAGTGAGCAGGGGAAGAGCACTGAAGCTTTCTTT.

This rearrangement joins TRBV12-3 or TRBV12-4 to TRBJ2-1; D tentatively reads TRBD1 or TRBD2 (5 bases each). V was shortened by 6 bases and J by 7 bases, with 22 bases between the two germline ends. This CDR3 is 16 amino acids long. The CDR3 DNA reads as TGTGCCAGCAGCCCACAGCGCCGGGACCTCAGGAATGAGCAGTTCTTC. Translating it yields CASSPQRRDLRNEQFF.

This clonotype appeared a few times. The V gene is TRBV5-1, the J gene TRBJ2-3; weak D call: TRBD2 (5 bases). The CDR3 is made up of 16 amino acids. CDR1 is SGHRS, CDR2 YFSETQ, per germline. Trimming pared 4 bases from V and 2 bases from J, leaving 17 bases between. This chain's CDR3 is CASSVGAFSFTDTQYF. CDR3 sequence (DNA): TGCGCCAGCAGCGTGGGAGCCTTTTCTTTCACAGATACGCAGTATTTT.

The rearrangement uses TRBV24-1 and TRBJ2-7; D is perhaps TRBD2 (5 bases). V gave up 6 bases and J gave up 0 bases, with 11 bases separating them. This CDR3 has 14 residues. Germline V gives CDR1 KGHDR, CDR2 SFDVKD. The CDR3 DNA sequence: TGTGCCACCAGTCGGGGAAGGAGCTCCTACGAGCAGTACTTC. It codes for CATSRGRSSYEQYF.

This chain connects TRBV6-1 to TRBJ2-7; 7 positions agree with TRBD1. The CDR3 runs to 14 residues. V gave up 6 bases and J gave up 0 bases; unmatched junction bases: 5. The germline V gene has CDR1 MNHNS and CDR2 SASEGT. CDR3: CASRWDSTSYEQYF. CDR3 DNA: TGTGCCAGCAGGTGGGACAGCACCTCCTACGAGCAGTACTTC.

CDR3 sequence (DNA): TGCGCCAGCAGCCTGGAAGGACATACTAACTATGGCTACACCTTC. Protein sequence: CASSLEGHTNYGYTF. This chain joins TRBV5-1 and TRBJ1-2; TRBD1 might be the D (5 bases). Germline-derived CDR1 and CDR2 are SGHRS and YFSETQ. The CDR3 sequence is 15 residues long. With 4 bases removed from V and 0 bases from J, the gap between germline ends came to 13 bases. The full variable domain, in which reference TRBV5-1 and TRBJ1-2 provide the parts outside the CDR3, is KAGVTQTPRYLIKTRGQQVTLSCSPISGHRSVSWYQQTPGQGLQFLFEYFSETQRNKGNFPGRFSGRQFSNSRSEMNVSTLELGDSALYLCASSLEGHTNYGYTFGSGTRLTVV.

The chain employs TRBV5-6 and TRBJ2-7; D not resolved. V dropped 4 bases and J dropped 0 bases, with 14 bases sitting between them. CDR3 length: 15 residues. Germline V lookup: CDR1 SGHDT, CDR2 YYEEEE. The CDR3 DNA sequence: TGTGCCAGCAGCCCCGGCGGCTTTAGCTCCTACGAGCAGTACTTC. This codes for CASSPGGFSSYEQYF.

The gene calls are TRBV25-1 and TRBJ1-1; D gene uncertain. CDR3 size: 13 residues. Germline CDR1 is MGHDK and CDR2 is SYGVNS. The V gene lost 2 bases and the J gene lost 8 bases, with 12 bases spanning the gap. CDR3 nucleotides: TGTGCCAGCAGTGAACTATGGACGGAGGAAGCTTTCTTT. Its translation: CASSELWTEEAFF.

This chain connects TRBV6-2 or TRBV6-3 to TRBJ2-1; 10 bases map to TRBD2. V was clipped by 3 bases and J by 6 bases; unmatched bases: 11. Germline CDR1 is MNHEY and CDR2 is SVGEGT. This CDR3 comprises 17 residues. CDR3 sequence: CASSYEAGGVFRNEQFF. The CDR3 bases are TGTGCCAGCAGTTATGAAGCGGGAGGGGTTTTTCGCAATGAGCAGTTCTTC.

This clonotype was seen only a few times. The chain joins TRBV20-1 to TRBJ2-7, with D perhaps TRBD2 (6 bases). The V end was cut by 4 bases, the J end by 2 bases, with 12 bases between. Germline V lookup: CDR1 DFQATT, CDR2 SNEGSKA (reference sequence). The CDR3 spans 13 residues. CDR3 loop: CSAIGGETYEQYF. Written as DNA, the CDR3 is TGCAGTGCTATCGGCGGGGAAACCTACGAGCAGTACTTC.

This clonotype occurred many times. J is TRBJ1-6 and V is TRBV11-2; tentative D call: TRBD1 (5 bases). CDR1 is SGHAT and CDR2 is FQNNGV in the germline V gene. This CDR3 spans 15 amino acids. V was cut by 5 bases and J by 9 bases, with 17 bases left in between. CDR3 amino acids: CASSPGWGGTSPLHF. CDR3 coding DNA: TGTGCCAGCAGCCCCGGTTGGGGGGGGACTTCACCCCTCCACTTT.

Many counts were recorded for this clonotype. The chain combines TRBV12-3 or TRBV12-4 with TRBJ2-1, with D perhaps matching TRBD1 (6 bases). This CDR3 has 12 residues. Trimming shortened V by 5 bases and J by 10 bases, and 12 bases separated the two germline ends. In nucleotides, the CDR3 is TGTGCCAGCAGTCACAGGGCAGGGGAGCAGTTCTTC. Protein sequence: CASSHRAGEQFF.

This clonotype was seen more than once but under ten times. The CDR3 reads CASSLPGPNYEQYF. For the CDR3, the DNA is TGCGCCAGCAGCTTGCCCGGCCCTAACTACGAGCAGTACTTC. The chain recombines TRBV5-1 with TRBJ2-7; no clear D. Germline-derived CDR1 and CDR2 are SGHRS and YFSETQ. V lost 1 base and J lost 3, with 11 bases in between. The CDR3 sequence is 14 residues long.

The chain recombines TRBV4-2 with TRBJ2-7; 10 positions match TRBD1. In germline, CDR1 is LGHNA, CDR2 YNFKEQ. The CDR3 consists of 17 residues. V lost 1 base, J lost 9 bases, and 15 bases stayed unmatched. Written as DNA, the CDR3 is TGTGCCAGCAGCCAAGGATCCGGGACAGGGGTCCAGGCTGGGCAGTACTTC. Its protein is CASSQGSGTGVQAGQYF.

J is TRBJ2-1 and V is TRBV5-1; unclear D gene. Germline CDR1 SGHRS, CDR2 YFSETQ. CDR3 length: 14 amino acids. V was pared by 0 bases and J by 9 bases, with 13 bases between. This CDR3 is CASSLATVPLEQFF. The DNA for the CDR3 is TGCGCCAGCAGCTTGGCAACCGTCCCCCTTGAGCAGTTCTTC.

This clonotype was counted between two and nine times. The gene calls are TRBV19 and TRBJ1-1; no clear D. The ends were cut back, 8 bases at V and 4 bases at J, with 17 bases in the middle. Germline values: CDR1 LNHDA, CDR2 SQIVND (reference sequence). CDR3 length: 14 amino acids. In DNA, the CDR3 is TGTGCCAGTGCCAGGATCGGATTCGGCACTGAAGCTTTCTTT. Translating gives CASARIGFGTEAFF.

This chain connects TRBV5-6 to TRBJ2-3, with TRBD2 matching 7 bases. CDR1 and CDR2 from the germline V gene are SGHDT and YYEEEE. V shed 1 base and J 6 bases; nucleotides not matched to a gene: 23. The CDR3 totals 20 residues. CDR3 sequence: CASSLYSLGLASGPADTQYF. The CDR3, as DNA: TGTGCCAGCAGCTTGTACAGCCTCGGCCTTGCTAGCGGACCCGCGGATACGCAGTATTTT.

This clonotype was detected a few times. The CDR3 here is CASRSRNLNTEAFF. The CDR3 nucleotides read TGTGCCAGCAGGTCCCGAAACCTGAACACTGAAGCTTTCTTT. The J gene is TRBJ1-1, the V gene TRBV6-1, with D unresolved. Germline V CDR1 and CDR2: MNHNS, SASEGT. Deletions cut 6 bases from V and 0 bases from J, with 11 bases between. The CDR3 has 14 residues.

This clonotype was recorded a few times. The V and J genes are TRBV5-1 and TRBJ2-7; 11 bases align to TRBD1. CDR3 size: 15 residues. The J segment lost 4 bases and the V segment lost 6 bases, leaving 9 bases of the junction unmatched. The germline CDR1 and CDR2 sequences are SGHRS and YFSETQ. CDR3 protein: CASKEAGTGGYEQYF. The CDR3 DNA sequence: TGCGCCAGCAAGGAAGCCGGGACAGGGGGTTACGAGCAGTACTTC. Variable domain in full (rest from reference TRBV5-1 and TRBJ2-7): KAGVTQTPRYLIKTRGQQVTLSCSPISGHRSVSWYQQTPGQGLQFLFEYFSETQRNKGNFPGRFSGRQFSNSRSEMNVSTLELGDSALYLCASKEAGTGGYEQYFGPGTRLTVT.

This chain uses TRBV5-6 with TRBJ2-7, with D unresolved. The CDR3 loop spans 14 amino acids. V lost 0 bases, J lost 5 bases, and 12 bases lay in between. Germline assignment: CDR1 SGHDT and CDR2 YYEEEE. This CDR3 reads CASSLVETGHEQYF. CDR3 bases: TGTGCCAGCAGCTTGGTAGAAACGGGCCACGAGCAGTACTTC.

A few counts support this clonotype. V gene TRBV5-1 combines with J gene TRBJ1-4; D unresolved. The CDR3 is 15 residues long. Germline CDR1 reads SGHRS; CDR2 reads YFSETQ. Trimming cost V 4 bases and J 2 bases, with 12 bases left between them. The CDR3 here is CASSQAGGTNEKLFF. In DNA form, the CDR3 reads TGCGCCAGCAGCCAGGCCGGAGGTACTAATGAAAAACTGTTTTTT.

J is TRBJ1-5 and V is TRBV20-1, with a possible D match to TRBD1 (5 bases). CDR3 size: 14 residues. V was trimmed by 5 bases and J by 0 bases, leaving 11 bases between them. CDR1 DFQATT and CDR2 SNEGSKA come from the germline V gene (reference sequence). The CDR3 spells CSAYGADSNQPQHF. The CDR3 DNA follows: TGCAGTGCTTACGGGGCTGATAGCAATCAGCCCCAGCATTTT.

This clonotype was counted many times. The V and J genes are TRBV11-2 and TRBJ1-2; tentatively, D is TRBD1 (5 bases). This CDR3 has 18 residues. V was cut by 5 bases and J by 4 bases, with 26 bases left in between. Looked up from germline, CDR1 is SGHAT and CDR2 is FQNNGV. CDR3 bases: TGTGCCAGCAGCCCATCCGCGGGTCGCTCCCTTACAGGCTATGGCTACACCTTC. This translates into CASSPSAGRSLTGYGYTF.

There are a few counts of this clonotype. This chain connects TRBV5-1 to TRBJ1-2, with D unclear. The germline CDR1 and CDR2 sequences are SGHRS and YFSETQ. The CDR3 extends over 14 amino acids. V was pared by 2 bases and J by 2 bases, with 10 bases between. The DNA for the CDR3 is TGCGCCAGCAGCTTCTCTGGTTTAAACTATGGCTACACCTTC. Protein product: CASSFSGLNYGYTF.